This entry concerns a single TCR beta chain. The CDR3 length is 15 residues. CDR1 is MNHEY, CDR2 SVGAGI, per germline. V lost 2 bases, J lost 6 bases, and 6 bases stayed unmatched. The study ran its PCR with 60 Vbeta and 13 Jbeta primers. TCRdb keeps only in-frame clones here, not all; method: immunoSEQ multiplex PCR. The repertoire holds tens of thousands of clones, with 70% as singletons. This specimen belongs to a study of cytomegalovirus exposure and HLA in healthy donors. The sample was PBMCs. The origin of this receptor is a woman aged 45-65 years in good health and CMV-seropositive. V gene TRBV6-5 combines with J gene TRBJ2-2, with TRBD2 matching over 7 bases. The DNA of the CDR3 is TGTGCCAGCAGTTACAGTAGCGGGCCCCCCGGGGAGCTGTTTTTT. Encoded protein: CASSYSSGPPGELFF.